Each of the 8 T cell receptor beta chains below was sequenced from the same sample in a study of regulatory T cells in long-lasting Graves disease. Time point noted: newly diagnosed GD, antithyroid drugs for less than 3 months. From RNA extracted from PBMCs, the TCR library was made. Sequencing libraries for TCR beta were prepared with iRepertoire HTBI primers and Arm-PCR of CDR3 regions. One entry per CDR3 protein, called by TCRdb with MiXCR from the multiplex PCR reads. The data hold around 360,000 distinct CDR3 sequences, with roughly 16% observed a single time. This sample also appeared in a second study, on T cells in Graves' hyperthyroidism and ophthalmopathy.

The specimen was peripheral blood mononuclear cells (PBMCs), collected at new diagnosis, from a patient treated with antithyroid drugs. These receptors were taken from a woman between 18 and 30 years old with Graves disease.

This clonotype was counted at least ten times. The V call is TRBV11-2, the J call TRBJ1-3, with D maybe TRBD1 (6 bases). The CDR3 length is 16 residues. The germline gives CDR1 SGHAT, CDR2 FQNNGV. V lost 2 bases and J lost 0, with 11 bases in between. The CDR3 bases are TGTGCCAGCAGCTTAATCCAGGGGAGCTCTGGAAACACCATATATTTT. Protein: CASSLIQGSSGNTIYF. The full variable domain, completed using reference TRBV11-2 and TRBJ1-3, is EAGVAQSPRYKIIEKRQSVAFWCNPISGHATLYWYQQILGQGPKLLIQFQNNGVVDDSQLPKDRFSAERLKGVDSTLKIQPAKLEDSAVYLCASSLIQGSSGNTIYFGEGSWLTVV.

This clonotype came up many times. The chain has TRBV11-1 and TRBJ2-7; 10 nucleotides agree with TRBD2. V dropped 3 bases and J dropped 5; count of bases not matched to a gene: 13. The CDR3 spans 17 residues. CDR1 and CDR2 (germline): SGHAT, FQDESV (reference sequence). The CDR3 is CASSFQLAGGGKDEQYF. CDR3 coding DNA: TGTGCCAGCAGCTTCCAATTAGCGGGGGGCGGCAAGGACGAGCAGTACTTC.

This clonotype was observed many times. The rearrangement uses TRBV18 and TRBJ1-5; 7 bases are shared with TRBD1. The CDR3 runs 15 residues. Germline V gene sequence: CDR1 KGHSH, CDR2 LQKENI. V lost 3 bases to trimming and J lost 5 bases; unmatched junction nucleotides: 7. The CDR3 DNA reads TGTGCCAGCTCACCCCCAGACAGGGCCTATCAGCCCCAGCATTTT. This sequence encodes CASSPPDRAYQPQHF.

In this sample, this clonotype turned up many times. This sequence joins TRBV27 and TRBJ2-3; no clear D gene. The CDR3 totals 16 residues. Germline V gene sequence: CDR1 MNHEY, CDR2 SMNVEV (reference sequence). The V and J ends lost 3 bases and 2 bases respectively, with 15 bases between them. The CDR3 nucleotides are TGTGCCAGCAGTTTGGGTAGCCCTCTTATCACAGATACGCAGTATTTT. Its translation is CASSLGSPLITDTQYF.

This clonotype was counted many times. The chain combines TRBV28 with TRBJ1-1, with a weak D call TRBD1 (5 bases). V lost 3 bases and J 0 bases, leaving 8 bases between the germline ends. CDR3 length: 14 residues. Germline V CDR1 and CDR2: MDHEN, SYDVKM. CDR3 nucleotides: TGTGCCAGCAGTTTTCAGGGAATGAACACTGAAGCTTTCTTT. This codes for CASSFQGMNTEAFF.

J is TRBJ2-1 and V is TRBV27, with 7 bases identical to TRBD2. CDR3 size: 15 residues. Germline V gene sequence: CDR1 MNHEY, CDR2 SMNVEV (reference sequence). The V and J ends lost 1 base and 5 bases, in that order; junction bases with no gene match: 5. DNA of the CDR3: TGTGCCAGCAGTTTATTCCTAGCGGTAAACAATGAGCAGTTCTTC. It yields the protein CASSLFLAVNNEQFF.

Ten or more counts support this clonotype. V gene TRBV9 combines with J gene TRBJ2-5; 10 nucleotides align to TRBD1. This CDR3 has 17 amino acids. Germline-derived CDR1 and CDR2 are SGDLS and YYNGEE. V shed 3 bases and J 5 bases; nucleotides not matched to a gene: 13. The CDR3 DNA reads TGTGCCAGCAGCGCCGGGACAGGGGCCCGAGGGGGGGAGACCCAGTACTTC. Translating it yields CASSAGTGARGGETQYF.

Many counts were recorded for this clonotype. The genes are TRBV28 and TRBJ2-7, with 8 bases that match TRBD2. Per the germline V gene, CDR1 is MDHEN and CDR2 is SYDVKM. The CDR3 sequence is 15 residues long. V shed 5 bases, J shed 3 bases, and the junction held 9 bases outside the gene matches. DNA for the CDR3: TGTGCCAGCAGTCCGGACCGGGGGGGGTTCTACGAGCAGTACTTC. This sequence encodes CASSPDRGGFYEQYF.